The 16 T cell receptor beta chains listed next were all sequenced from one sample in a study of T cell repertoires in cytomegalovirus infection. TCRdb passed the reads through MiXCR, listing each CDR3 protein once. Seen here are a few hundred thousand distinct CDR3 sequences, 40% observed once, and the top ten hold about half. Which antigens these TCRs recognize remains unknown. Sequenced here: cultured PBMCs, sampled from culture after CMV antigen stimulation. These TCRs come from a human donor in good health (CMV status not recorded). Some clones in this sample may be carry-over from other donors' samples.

CDR3 residues: CASSWTTGASGNTIYF. The DNA for the CDR3 is TGCGCCAGCAGCTGGACGACAGGGGCTTCTGGAAACACCATATATTTT. J is TRBJ1-3 and V is TRBV5-1; the match to TRBD1 covers 8 bases. J was trimmed by 1 base and V by 3 bases; bases with no gene match: 6. The CDR3 sequence is 16 residues long. CDR1 is SGHRS and CDR2 is YFSETQ in the germline V gene.

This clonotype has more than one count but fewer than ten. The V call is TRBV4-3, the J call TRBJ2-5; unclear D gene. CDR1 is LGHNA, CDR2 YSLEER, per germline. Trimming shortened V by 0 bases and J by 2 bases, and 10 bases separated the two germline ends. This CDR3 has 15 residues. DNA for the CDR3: TGCGCCAGCAGCCAAGAGGTGGTAGTTCAAGAGACCCAGTACTTC. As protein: CASSQEVVVQETQYF.

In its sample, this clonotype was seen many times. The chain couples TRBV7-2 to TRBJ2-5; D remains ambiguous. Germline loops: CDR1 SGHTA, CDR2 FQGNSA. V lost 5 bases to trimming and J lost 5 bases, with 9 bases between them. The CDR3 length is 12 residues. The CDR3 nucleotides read TGTGCCAGCAGCCGCATTAGGGAGACCCAGTACTTC. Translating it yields CASSRIRETQYF.

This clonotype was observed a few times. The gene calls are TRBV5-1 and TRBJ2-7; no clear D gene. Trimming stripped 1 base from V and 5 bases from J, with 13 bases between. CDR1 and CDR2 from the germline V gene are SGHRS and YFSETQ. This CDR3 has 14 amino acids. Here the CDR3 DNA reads TGCGCCAGCAGCTTGAGTGGTTCCCGGGACGAGCAGTACTTC. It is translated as CASSLSGSRDEQYF.

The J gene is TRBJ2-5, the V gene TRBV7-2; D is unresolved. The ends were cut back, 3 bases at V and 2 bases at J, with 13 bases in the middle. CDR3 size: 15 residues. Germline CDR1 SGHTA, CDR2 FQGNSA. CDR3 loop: CASSLFNREQETQYF. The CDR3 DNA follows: TGTGCCAGCAGCTTGTTTAACAGAGAACAAGAGACCCAGTACTTC. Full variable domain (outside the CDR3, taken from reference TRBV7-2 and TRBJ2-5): GAGVSQSPSNKVTEKGKDVELRCDPISGHTALYWYRQSLGQGLEFLIYFQGNSAPDKSGLPSDRFSAERTGGSVSTLTIQRTQQEDSAVYLCASSLFNREQETQYFGPGTRLLVL.

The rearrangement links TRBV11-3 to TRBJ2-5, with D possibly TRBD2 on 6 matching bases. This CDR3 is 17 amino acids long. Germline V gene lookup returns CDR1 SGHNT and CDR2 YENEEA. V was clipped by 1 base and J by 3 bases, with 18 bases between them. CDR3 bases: TGTGCCAGCAGCTTAGGTGGGGGGTCCGGCCCTGAAGAGACCCAGTACTTC. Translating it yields CASSLGGGSGPEETQYF.

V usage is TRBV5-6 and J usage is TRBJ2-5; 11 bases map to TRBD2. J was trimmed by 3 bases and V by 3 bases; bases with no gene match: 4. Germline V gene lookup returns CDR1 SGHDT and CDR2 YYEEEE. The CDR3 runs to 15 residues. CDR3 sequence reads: CASSSMGLAEETQYF. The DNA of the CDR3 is TGTGCCAGCAGCTCGATGGGACTAGCGGAAGAGACCCAGTACTTC.

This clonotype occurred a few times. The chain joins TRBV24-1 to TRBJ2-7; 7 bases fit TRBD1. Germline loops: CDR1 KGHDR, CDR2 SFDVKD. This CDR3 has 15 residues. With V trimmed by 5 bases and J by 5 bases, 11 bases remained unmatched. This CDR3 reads CATSVPRQGKHEQYF. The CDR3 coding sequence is TGTGCCACCAGTGTCCCCCGACAGGGAAAACACGAGCAGTACTTC.

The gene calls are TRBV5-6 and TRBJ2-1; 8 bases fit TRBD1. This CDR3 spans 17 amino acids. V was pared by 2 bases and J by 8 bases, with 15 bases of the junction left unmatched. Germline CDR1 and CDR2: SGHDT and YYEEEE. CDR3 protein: CASSLGKKTGAIYEQFF. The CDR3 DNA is TGTGCCAGCAGCTTAGGGAAAAAGACAGGGGCGATTTATGAGCAGTTCTTC.

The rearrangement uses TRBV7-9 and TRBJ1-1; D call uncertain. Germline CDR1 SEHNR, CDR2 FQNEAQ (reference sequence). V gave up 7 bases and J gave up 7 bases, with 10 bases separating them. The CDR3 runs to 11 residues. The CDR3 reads CASTFGHEAFF. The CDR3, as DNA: TGTGCCAGCACATTCGGTCATGAAGCTTTCTTT. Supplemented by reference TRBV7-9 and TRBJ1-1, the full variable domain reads DTGVSQNPRHKITKRGQNVTFRCDPISEHNRLYWYRQTLGQGPEFLTYFQNEAQLEKSRLLSDRFSAERPKGSFSTLEIQRTEQGDSAMYLCASTFGHEAFFGQGTRLTVV.

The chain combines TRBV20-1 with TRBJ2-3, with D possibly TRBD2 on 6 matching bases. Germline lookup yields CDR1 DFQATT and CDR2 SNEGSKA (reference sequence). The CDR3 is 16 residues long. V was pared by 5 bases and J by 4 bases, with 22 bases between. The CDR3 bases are TGCAGTGCTCAACGCCACACTGGAGGGTCGGCAGATACGCAGTATTTT. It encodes CSAQRHTGGSADTQYF.

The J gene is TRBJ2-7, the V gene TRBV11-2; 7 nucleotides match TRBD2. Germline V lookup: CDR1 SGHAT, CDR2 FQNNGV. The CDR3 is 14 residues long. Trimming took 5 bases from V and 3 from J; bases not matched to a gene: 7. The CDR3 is CASSKVGGFYEQYF. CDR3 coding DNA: TGTGCCAGCAGCAAGGTCGGGGGGTTCTACGAGCAGTACTTC.

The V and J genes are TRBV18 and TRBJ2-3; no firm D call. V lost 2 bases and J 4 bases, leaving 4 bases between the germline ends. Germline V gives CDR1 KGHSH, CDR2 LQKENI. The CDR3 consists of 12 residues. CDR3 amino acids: CASSPEADTQYF. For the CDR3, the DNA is TGTGCCAGCTCACCAGAGGCAGATACGCAGTATTTT.

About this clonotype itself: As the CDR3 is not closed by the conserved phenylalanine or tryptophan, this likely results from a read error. CDR3 coding DNA: TGTGCCAGCAGGGACACAGGAGGGGGCAATCAGCCCCAGCATTCT. Its translation is CASRDTGGGNQPQHS. The rearrangement links TRBV28 to TRBJ1-5, with a tentative D call TRBD1 (5 bases). In germline, CDR1 is MDHEN, CDR2 SYDVKM. There are 15 residues in the CDR3. V lost 6 bases, J lost 2 bases, and 14 bases lay in between.

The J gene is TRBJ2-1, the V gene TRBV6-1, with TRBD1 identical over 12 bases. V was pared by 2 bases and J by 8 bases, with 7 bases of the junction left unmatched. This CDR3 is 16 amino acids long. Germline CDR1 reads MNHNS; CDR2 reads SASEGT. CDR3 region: CASSEPGTGGRDEQFF. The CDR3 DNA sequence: TGTGCCAGCAGTGAACCAGGGACAGGGGGCAGGGATGAGCAGTTCTTC.

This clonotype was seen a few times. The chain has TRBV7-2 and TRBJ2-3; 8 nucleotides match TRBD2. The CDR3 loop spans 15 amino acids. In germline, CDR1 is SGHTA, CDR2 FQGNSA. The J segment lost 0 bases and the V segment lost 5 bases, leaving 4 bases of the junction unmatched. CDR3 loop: CASSTTSESTDTQYF. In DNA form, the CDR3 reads TGTGCCAGCAGCACGACTAGCGAGAGCACAGATACGCAGTATTTT. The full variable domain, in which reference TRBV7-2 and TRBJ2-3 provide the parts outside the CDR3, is GAGVSQSPSNKVTEKGKDVELRCDPISGHTALYWYRQSLGQGLEFLIYFQGNSAPDKSGLPSDRFSAERTGGSVSTLTIQRTQQEDSAVYLCASSTTSESTDTQYFGPGTRLTVL.